This T cell receptor beta chain stems from a study of CD8+ T cells in alopecia areata (dated by TCRdb to about 2018). For the wider study: Treated patients were enrolled in an open-label pilot trial of oral tofacitinib at 5 to 10 mg twice daily for moderate-to-severe alopecia areata. Patients received tofacitinib for 6 to 18 months and were then followed off drug for 6 months to check for delayed response and recurrence. The SALT score, which quantifies the percentage of affected scalp surface area, was used to measure disease severity in treated patients. To study T cell clonal expansion in alopecia areata, the researchers applied high-throughput TCRbeta sequencing to both the C3H/HeJ mouse model and human patients. On the human side, TCRbeta sequencing was run on scalp tissue and on sorted CD4+ and CD8+ peripheral blood T cells from healthy controls and from alopecia areata patients with either patchy or totalis/universalis disease. Biopsies were taken from tofacitinib-treated patients at baseline and again at 4 and 24 weeks into treatment, and several of those patients also had a later scalp biopsy. Clonality in the scalp was compared among normal scalp (n=4), patchy alopecia areata scalp (n=8), and alopecia totalis/universalis scalp (n=8). The RNA source kit depended on sample type: the PAXgene miRNA kit for fixed scalp, the miRNeasy kit for PBMCs, and the RNeasy kit for mouse skin. Amplification of TCRbeta CDR3 regions was done by immunoSEQ multiplex PCR using 35 Vbeta forward primers and 13 Jbeta reverse primers. Here is what the overall study found, with its caveats: Resident alphabeta T cells in normal human skin are also sequenced, complicating scalp TCR repertoire analysis, unlike mouse skin dominated by gammadelta T cells. Compared with normal scalp, lesional scalp, particularly in alopecia totalis/universalis, had higher clonality and more expanded CD8+ clones, which suggests antigenic drive. Tofacitinib significantly lowered scalp clonality and the number of expanded CD8+ clones among the top 100 scalp clones. Many expanded lesional clones were found to persist in scalp and blood during tofacitinib treatment, and relapse after treatment cessation may be partly explained by this persistence. TCR sequences shared between patients were less clear than in mice, possibly partly because of HLA diversity in the patient population. Because the treated cohort was small and included a single nonresponder, larger studies are needed to assess links between baseline CD8+ expansion and response.

The treatment or condition label here, explained by the study, means: oral pan-JAK inhibitor, 5-10 mg twice daily. Peripheral blood and lesional scalp punch biopsies were obtained from patients with alopecia areata. PBMCs were isolated by density centrifugation and stained for CD3, CD4 and CD8, and CD4+ and CD8+ T cells were sorted on a FACSAria. Library preparation employed the immunoSEQ multiplex PCR assay. To provide template for TCR sequencing, every sample had RNA extracted and reverse transcribed into cDNA. First-strand cDNA was synthesized using SuperScript III with a 2:1 mix of oligo-dT and random hexamers. A synthetic immune receptor repertoire was used to measure amplification bias, and any remaining bias was corrected computationally. On the study's bioinformatics: Raw reads were preprocessed to remove errors, and CDR3 was defined by IMGT conventions from the conserved cysteine to phenylalanine. Clonality was computed as 1 minus the Shannon entropy, with the entropy normalized by log2 of the number of productive unique TCRs. CD4 or CD8 identity of scalp clones was inferred by cross-referencing scalp TCRbeta sequences with sorted blood CD4 and CD8 repertoires. Imported from immuneACCESS, the table was reduced by TCRdb to in-frame sequences with V and J called. These copies leave out some clones; in studies compared against another copy, an unresolved V gene accounts for under half, and the cause of the remainder is not known. From that table come the V and J calls and clone size; the DNA was used to work out D and trimming. The sample contains more than 100,000 clones, approximately 84% of them found a single time. The ten biggest clones cover roughly 11% of the sample.

From the cysteine through the phenylalanine, the CDR3 covers 15 amino acids. Only CDR3 DNA is held: 45 bases, read in frame from base 1. Germline trimming: 1 base from V, 5 bases from J; junction bases outside gene matches: 5. CDR1 and CDR2 are drawn from the germline V gene: SGHVS, FNYEAQ. Regarding this clone: The target of this receptor is not known. Base qualities are not at hand, and no much larger clone is one base apart.

This clonotype was sampled from a human donor with alopecia areata. The rearrangement joined TRBV7-6 to TRBJ2-1; 7 central nucleotides agree with TRBD2. Sample: CD8+ T cells sorted from blood, taken at roughly week 30, from a patient treated with tofacitinib. The nucleotides read TGTGCCAGCAGCTTAGATCTAGCGGACCACAATGAGCAGTTCTTC. This yields the protein CASSLDLADHNEQFF.